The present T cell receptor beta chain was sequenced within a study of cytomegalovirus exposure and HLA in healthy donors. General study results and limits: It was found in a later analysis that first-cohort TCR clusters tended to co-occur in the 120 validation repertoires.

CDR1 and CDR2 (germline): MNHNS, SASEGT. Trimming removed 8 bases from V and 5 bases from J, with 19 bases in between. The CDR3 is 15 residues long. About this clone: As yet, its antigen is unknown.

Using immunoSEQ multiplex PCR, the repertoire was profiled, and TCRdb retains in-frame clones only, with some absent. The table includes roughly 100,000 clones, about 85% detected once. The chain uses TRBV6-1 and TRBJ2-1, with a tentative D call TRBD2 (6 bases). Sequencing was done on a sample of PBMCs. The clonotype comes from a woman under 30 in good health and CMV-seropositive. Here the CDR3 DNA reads TGTGCCAGCGGGGGGTGGGGGACTCGGAACAATGAGCAGTTCTTC. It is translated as CASGGWGTRNNEQFF.